The text below deals with one T cell receptor (beta chain). Specified time point: pretreatment peripheral blood. Trimming left V 2 bases short and J 1 base short, with 16 bases between. CDR3 length: 17 amino acids. Germline V lookup: CDR1 SGHDT, CDR2 YYEEEE. This sample is part of a study of PD-L1 blockade in urothelial cancer. Repertoires were generated with immunoSEQ multiplex PCR, while TCRdb's copy carries only in-frame clones and drops some. The sample carries 70,000 to 80,000 clones, around four fifths recorded once. This chain joins TRBV5-6 and TRBJ2-4; a possible D gene is TRBD2 (6 bases). The source material was PBMCs, sampled around atezolizumab (anti-PD-L1) treatment. This receptor was identified in a man aged 40-55 years with urothelial cancer. CDR3 in DNA: TGTGCCAGCAGCTTCTTGACTGGGACTGGGGCCAAAAACATTCAGTACTTC. Translating gives CASSFLTGTGAKNIQYF.